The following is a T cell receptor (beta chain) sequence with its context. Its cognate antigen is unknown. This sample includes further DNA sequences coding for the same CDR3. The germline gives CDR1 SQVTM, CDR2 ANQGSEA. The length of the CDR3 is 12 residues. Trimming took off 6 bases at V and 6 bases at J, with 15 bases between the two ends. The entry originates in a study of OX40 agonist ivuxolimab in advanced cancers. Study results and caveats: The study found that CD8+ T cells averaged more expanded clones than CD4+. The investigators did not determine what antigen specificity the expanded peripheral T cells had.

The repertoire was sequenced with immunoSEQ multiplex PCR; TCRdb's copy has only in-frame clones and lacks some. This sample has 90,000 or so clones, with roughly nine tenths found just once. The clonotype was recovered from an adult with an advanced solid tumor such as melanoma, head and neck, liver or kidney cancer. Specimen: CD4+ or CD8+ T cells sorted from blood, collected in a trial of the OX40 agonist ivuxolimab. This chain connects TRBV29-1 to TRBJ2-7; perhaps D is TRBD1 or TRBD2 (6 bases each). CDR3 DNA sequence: TGCAGCGTCCGGCCCGAGGGGGGCGAGCAGTACTTC. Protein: CSVRPEGGEQYF.